These 12 T cell receptor beta chains came from one sample sequenced in a study of blood T cell repertoires in COVID-19. Some clones are missing from TCRdb's copy, which holds only in-frame ones; the method was immunoSEQ multiplex PCR. This table has about 320,000 clones, about 86% appearing once. Input material: peripheral blood. Every receptor here comes from a woman in her forties or fifties with acute or convalescent COVID-19.

V and J are TRBV5-1 and TRBJ2-3, with 13 bases matching TRBD2. There are 16 residues in the CDR3. Germline CDR1 reads SGHRS; CDR2 reads YFSETQ. The V and J ends lost 4 bases and 2 bases, in that order; junction bases with no gene match: 4. CDR3 nucleotide sequence: TGCGCCAGCAGCGAACTAGCGGGGGGGACCACAGATACGCAGTATTTT. It translates to CASSELAGGTTDTQYF.

This clone was seen only a few times. The gene calls are TRBV9 and TRBJ1-5; no firm D call. V shed 3 bases and J shed 7 bases, with 11 bases lying between them. Germline loops: CDR1 SGDLS, CDR2 YYNGEE. The CDR3 is 13 amino acids. The CDR3 protein is CASSADPEQPQHF. CDR3 in DNA: TGTGCCAGCAGCGCCGATCCGGAGCAGCCCCAGCATTTT.

The chain combines TRBV5-6 with TRBJ1-2, with 7 bases fitting TRBD1. This CDR3 region has 15 residues. Germline V lookup: CDR1 SGHDT, CDR2 YYEEEE. V was pared by 4 bases and J by 3 bases, with 9 bases of the junction left unmatched. CDR3 in DNA: TGTGCCAGCAGCATTCGACAGGGTGGATACTATGGCTACACCTTC. Amino acid sequence: CASSIRQGGYYGYTF.

The CDR3 sequence is CASSFTGLNQPQHF. CDR3 nucleotides: TGCGCCAGCAGCTTCACAGGGCTCAATCAGCCCCAGCATTTT. V is TRBV5-1 and J is TRBJ1-5; tentative D call: TRBD1 (6 bases). The V gene's germline CDR1 is SGHRS and CDR2 YFSETQ. The V and J ends lost 2 bases and 3 bases respectively, with 9 bases between them. The CDR3 has 14 residues.

This clone was observed a single time. The chain couples TRBV5-1 to TRBJ2-5, with D unresolved. V lost 3 bases and J 2 bases, leaving 5 bases between the germline ends. The CDR3 is 12 residues long. Per the germline V gene, CDR1 is SGHRS and CDR2 is YFSETQ. The CDR3 protein is CASSSGQETQYF. The DNA for the CDR3 is TGCGCCAGCAGCTCCGGTCAAGAGACCCAGTACTTC.

This chain links TRBV19 with TRBJ2-3; 8 bases map to TRBD2. Losses at the gene ends were 7 bases for V and 3 bases for J; bases not matched to a gene: 12. Germline V gene lookup returns CDR1 LNHDA and CDR2 SQIVND (reference sequence). This CDR3 contains 16 residues. The DNA for the CDR3 is TGTGCCAGTAATAATCGGGGGGGCAGGTCAACAGATACGCAGTATTTT. Translating it yields CASNNRGGRSTDTQYF.

The chain is built from TRBV18 and TRBJ1-2; TRBD1 matches at 7 bases. Germline loops: CDR1 KGHSH, CDR2 LQKENI. J gave up 7 bases and V 4 bases, and 9 bases lay outside the gene matches. The CDR3 totals 14 residues. The CDR3 loop reads CASSLSTGMSGYTF. The CDR3 DNA reads as TGTGCCAGCTCACTTTCGACAGGGATGAGTGGCTACACCTTC.

The CDR3 bases are TGTGCCAGCAGTCGCGGACTAGCGGGGGGGCTTGGCGGGGAGCTGTTTTTT. Its protein is CASSRGLAGGLGGELFF. The chain recombines TRBV3-1 (or the pseudogene TRBV3-2) with TRBJ2-2; TRBD2 aligns across 15 bases. J was trimmed by 7 bases and V by 6 bases; bases with no gene match: 9. The V gene's germline CDR1 is LGHDT and CDR2 YNNKEL (reference sequence). The CDR3 runs 17 residues.

This clone appeared a single time. The V call is TRBV13, the J call TRBJ2-7; D may be TRBD2 (5 bases). The CDR3 is 17 residues long. Deletions cut 3 bases from V and 3 bases from J, with 21 bases between. Germline CDR1 reads PRHDT; CDR2 reads FYEKMQ (reference sequence). The CDR3 region is CASSLFLRTGRNYEQYF. The CDR3 DNA is TGTGCCAGCAGCTTGTTCCTAAGGACGGGAAGAAACTACGAGCAGTACTTC.

The V call is TRBV5-1, the J call TRBJ1-1, with D possibly being TRBD1 (5 bases). V was pared by 2 bases and J by 2 bases, with 16 bases between. The CDR3 consists of 16 residues. Germline loops: CDR1 SGHRS, CDR2 YFSETQ. The CDR3 DNA reads TGCGCCAGCAGCTTAGCTACCCAGGGTGTAAACACTGAAGCTTTCTTT. It codes for CASSLATQGVNTEAFF. Based on the CDR3 plus reference TRBV5-1 and TRBJ1-1, the full variable domain is KAGVTQTPRYLIKTRGQQVTLSCSPISGHRSVSWYQQTPGQGLQFLFEYFSETQRNKGNFPGRFSGRQFSNSRSEMNVSTLELGDSALYLCASSLATQGVNTEAFFGQGTRLTVV.

This chain uses TRBV29-1 with TRBJ1-2; D is possibly TRBD1 (5 bases). The CDR3 has 13 residues. Germline V gene sequence: CDR1 SQVTM, CDR2 ANQGSEA. V was trimmed by 2 bases and J by 8 bases, leaving 15 bases between them. DNA for the CDR3: TGCAGCGTTGAATCCGGGAGGGGTTACGGCTACACCTTC. Its translation is CSVESGRGYGYTF. The full variable domain, with the rest looked up from reference TRBV29-1 and TRBJ1-2, is SAVISQKPSRDICQRGTSLTIQCQVDSQVTMMFWYRQQPGQSLTLIATANQGSEATYESGFVIDKFPISRPNLTFSTLTVSNMSPEDSSIYLCSVESGRGYGYTFGSGTRLTVV.

The chain recombines TRBV5-5 with TRBJ2-5; 7 bases align to TRBD1. V lost 3 bases and J lost 5; bases outside the gene matches: 16. Per germline, CDR1 SGHKS and CDR2 YYEKEE (reference sequence). This CDR3 has 17 residues. The CDR3: CASSSDRTDPGYETQYF. The DNA for the CDR3 is TGTGCCAGCAGCTCGGACAGGACGGACCCAGGATACGAGACCCAGTACTTC.